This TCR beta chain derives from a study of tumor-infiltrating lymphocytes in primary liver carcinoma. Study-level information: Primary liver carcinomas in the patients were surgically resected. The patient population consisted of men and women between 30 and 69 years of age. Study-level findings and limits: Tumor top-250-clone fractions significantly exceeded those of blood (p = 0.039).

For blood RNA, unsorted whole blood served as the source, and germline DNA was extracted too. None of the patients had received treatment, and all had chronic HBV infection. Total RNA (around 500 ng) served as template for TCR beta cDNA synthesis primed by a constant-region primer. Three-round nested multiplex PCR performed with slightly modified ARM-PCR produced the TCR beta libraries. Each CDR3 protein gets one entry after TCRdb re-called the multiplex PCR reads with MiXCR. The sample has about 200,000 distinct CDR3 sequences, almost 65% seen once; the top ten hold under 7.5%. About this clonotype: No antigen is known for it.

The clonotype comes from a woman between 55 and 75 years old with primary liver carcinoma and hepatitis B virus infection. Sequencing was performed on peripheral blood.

The CDR3 nucleotides read TGCAGCGTTCTGGAGAACCAAGAGACCCAGTACTTC. This gives the protein CSVLENQETQYF. The rearrangement uses TRBV29-1 and TRBJ2-5; no firm D call. Germline values: CDR1 SQVTM, CDR2 ANQGSEA. V was trimmed by 5 bases and J by 0 bases, leaving 7 bases between them. There are 12 residues in the CDR3.